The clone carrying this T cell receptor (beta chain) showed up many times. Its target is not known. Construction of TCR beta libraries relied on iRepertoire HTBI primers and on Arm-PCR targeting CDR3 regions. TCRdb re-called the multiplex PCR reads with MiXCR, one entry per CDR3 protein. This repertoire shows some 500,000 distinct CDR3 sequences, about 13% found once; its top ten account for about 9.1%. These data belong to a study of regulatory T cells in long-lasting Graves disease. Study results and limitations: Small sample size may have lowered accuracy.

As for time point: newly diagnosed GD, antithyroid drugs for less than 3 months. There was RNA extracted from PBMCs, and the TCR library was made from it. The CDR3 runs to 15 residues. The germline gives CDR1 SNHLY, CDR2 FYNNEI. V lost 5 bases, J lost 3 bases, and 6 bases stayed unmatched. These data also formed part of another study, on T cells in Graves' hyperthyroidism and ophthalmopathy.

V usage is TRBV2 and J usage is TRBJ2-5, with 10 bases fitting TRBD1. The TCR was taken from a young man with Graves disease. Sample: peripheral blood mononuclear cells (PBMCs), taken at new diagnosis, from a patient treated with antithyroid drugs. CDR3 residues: CASSPGTGEEETQYF. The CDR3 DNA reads TGTGCCAGCAGTCCCGGGACAGGGGAGGAAGAGACCCAGTACTTC.